The 18 T cell receptor beta chains reported below all come from one sample, sequenced in a study of blood T cell repertoires in COVID-19. Sequenced by immunoSEQ multiplex PCR; TCRdb stores in-frame clones only, minus some. The sample holds 150,000 to 200,000 clones, around nine tenths seen once. Sequenced: PBMCs or T cells enriched from blood (not recorded which). These receptors were obtained from a woman younger than 35 who had recovered from COVID-19.

The J gene is TRBJ1-1, the V gene TRBV10-3; D perhaps matches TRBD1 (5 bases). This CDR3 has 16 amino acids. CDR1 and CDR2 (germline): ENHRY, SYGVKD. V shed 4 bases and J shed 2 bases, with 17 bases lying between them. CDR3 region: CAISGPGRQGNTEAFF. CDR3 in DNA: TGTGCCATCAGTGGCCCTGGGCGGCAGGGCAACACTGAAGCTTTCTTT.

The chain is built from TRBV7-8 and TRBJ2-1; TRBD1 matches 11 bases. The J segment lost 8 bases and the V segment lost 0 bases, leaving 6 bases of the junction unmatched. This CDR3 spans 16 amino acids. CDR1 and CDR2 from the germline V gene are SGHVS and FQNEAQ. CDR3 sequence: CASSLAGTGGWDEQFF. The CDR3 DNA sequence: TGTGCCAGCAGCTTAGCAGGGACAGGGGGTTGGGATGAGCAGTTCTTC.

As DNA, the CDR3 is TGCGCCAGCAGCCATTCACAGGGGAGCCTGAGGGGCTACACCTTC. Residues: CASSHSQGSLRGYTF. This chain uses TRBV4-3 with TRBJ1-2, with 7 bases identical to TRBD1. CDR1 is LGHNA, CDR2 YSLEER, per germline. CDR3 length: 15 amino acids. The trim removed 3 bases at V and 8 bases at J, leaving 12 bases unmatched.

This clone has only a few counts. For the CDR3, the DNA is TGTGCCAGCAGCCGGCTGGGACTAGCTGGTTCAGGGGAGCTGTTTTTT. Amino acids: CASSRLGLAGSGELFF. V gene TRBV9 combines with J gene TRBJ2-2; 9 nucleotides line up with TRBD2. The germline V gene has CDR1 SGDLS and CDR2 YYNGEE. The CDR3 covers 16 residues. Trimming at V came to 4 bases and at J to 8 bases, leaving 12 bases not matched to a gene. The entire variable domain, with the rest obtained from reference TRBV9 and TRBJ2-2, is as follows: DSGVTQTPKHLITATGQRVTLRCSPRSGDLSVYWYQQSLDQGLQFLIQYYNGEERAKGNILERFSAQQFPDLHSELNLSSLELGDSALYFCASSRLGLAGSGELFFGEGSRLTVL.

V usage is TRBV25-1 and J usage is TRBJ1-2; 8 bases are shared with TRBD1. V lost 2 bases and J lost 8; bases outside the gene matches: 4. The CDR3 has 13 amino acids. Per germline, CDR1 MGHDK and CDR2 SYGVNS. CDR3 protein: CASSEQGARGYTF. The CDR3 DNA is TGTGCCAGCAGTGAACAGGGGGCGCGGGGCTACACCTTC.

The table lists this clone with a few counts. The chain couples TRBV4-2 to TRBJ2-7, with 12 bases lining up with TRBD2. Germline CDR1 LGHNA, CDR2 YNFKEQ. V was clipped by 8 bases and J by 1 base; unmatched bases: 9. The CDR3 loop spans 16 amino acids. The CDR3 protein is CASGPAGTSGSYEQYF. The CDR3 bases are TGTGCCAGCGGGCCAGCGGGGACTAGCGGGTCCTACGAGCAGTACTTC.

This chain joins TRBV18 and TRBJ2-1; TRBD2 matches at 9 bases. This CDR3 contains 15 residues. The V gene's germline CDR1 is KGHSH and CDR2 LQKENI. Trimming took 4 bases from V and 3 from J; bases not matched to a gene: 4. CDR3 sequence reads: CASSLAGDLYNEQFF. The CDR3 bases are TGTGCCAGCTCACTAGCGGGAGATCTCTACAATGAGCAGTTCTTC.

V is TRBV9 and J is TRBJ2-1; TRBD1 might be the D (6 bases). The CDR3 consists of 15 residues. Germline V CDR1 and CDR2: SGDLS, YYNGEE. V was cut by 2 bases and J by 4 bases, with 13 bases left in between. This chain's CDR3 is CASSVLRQGYNEQFF. The CDR3 DNA reads as TGTGCCAGCAGCGTTCTCCGGCAGGGGTACAATGAGCAGTTCTTC.

V gene TRBV7-9 combines with J gene TRBJ2-7, with TRBD1 identical over 9 bases. The CDR3 contains 15 residues. CDR1 is SEHNR and CDR2 is FQNEAQ in the germline V gene (reference sequence). The ends lost 3 bases at V and 5 bases at J; junction bases unmatched: 8. CDR3 DNA: TGTGCCAGCAGCTTTGTGGACAGGGGTCTCCACGAGCAGTACTTC. This sequence encodes CASSFVDRGLHEQYF. The complete variable domain, with remaining parts taken from reference TRBV7-9 and TRBJ2-7, reads DTGVSQNPRHKITKRGQNVTFRCDPISEHNRLYWYRQTLGQGPEFLTYFQNEAQLEKSRLLSDRFSAERPKGSFSTLEIQRTEQGDSAMYLCASSFVDRGLHEQYFGPGTRLTVT.

J is TRBJ2-7 and V is TRBV19; 14 nucleotides match TRBD2. V dropped 3 bases and J dropped 4; count of bases not matched to a gene: 2. Germline loops: CDR1 LNHDA, CDR2 SQIVND (reference sequence). The CDR3 runs 15 residues. The CDR3 DNA reads as TGTGCCAGTAGTATGGGACTAGCGGGAGCATACGAGCAGTACTTC. Translation: CASSMGLAGAYEQYF.

This chain links TRBV25-1 with TRBJ2-7; maybe TRBD1 (6 bases). The CDR3 is made up of 17 amino acids. The V gene lost 2 bases and the J gene lost 3 bases, with 20 bases spanning the gap. The germline CDR1 and CDR2 sequences are MGHDK and SYGVNS. The CDR3 is CASSEGVTPGQDYEQYF. In DNA form, the CDR3 reads TGTGCCAGCAGTGAAGGAGTAACCCCGGGACAAGACTACGAGCAGTACTTC.

The rearrangement uses TRBV5-4 and TRBJ2-7, with D possibly matching TRBD2 (6 bases). V lost 2 bases and J lost 1, with 13 bases in between. Germline V gives CDR1 SGHNT, CDR2 YYREEE (reference sequence). The CDR3 spans 15 residues. The CDR3 spells CASSFPGERSYEQYF. The CDR3 region has the DNA TGTGCCAGCAGCTTTCCGGGAGAACGATCCTACGAGCAGTACTTC.

The CDR3 sequence is CASSLGELRRWNTEAFF. CDR3 in DNA: TGTGCCAGCAGCTTGGGTGAACTCCGGAGATGGAACACTGAAGCTTTCTTT. This chain uses TRBV5-6 with TRBJ1-1; D call uncertain. This CDR3 has 17 residues. Germline lookup yields CDR1 SGHDT and CDR2 YYEEEE. Between the trimmed V and J ends, which lost 0 bases and 1 base, there was a span of 16 bases.

The V gene is TRBV21-1, the J gene TRBJ2-1; TRBD2 was called by the table and not checked on the DNA. TRBV21-1 is classified as a pseudogene. The CDR3 length is 16 residues. The CDR3, as DNA: TGTGCCAGCAGCAAATTTGTAGCGGGAGGGGGCAATGAGCAGTTCTTC. It codes for CASSKFVAGGGNEQFF.

The chain employs TRBV14 and TRBJ2-1, with TRBD1 identical over 11 bases. J gave up 5 bases and V 5 bases, and 8 bases lay outside the gene matches. CDR1 is SGHDN, CDR2 FVKESK, per germline. There are 16 residues in the CDR3. CDR3 region: CASSSFGQGADNEQFF. In nucleotides, the CDR3 is TGTGCCAGCAGCTCCTTCGGACAGGGGGCTGACAATGAGCAGTTCTTC.

The V call is TRBV5-1, the J call TRBJ2-3, with 14 bases fitting TRBD2. J gave up 4 bases and V 0 bases, and 4 bases lay outside the gene matches. The CDR3 sequence is 17 residues long. The germline gives CDR1 SGHRS, CDR2 YFSETQ. CDR3 coding DNA: TGCGCCAGCAGCTTGGGACTAGCGGGAGGGACGCCAGATACGCAGTATTTT. This codes for CASSLGLAGGTPDTQYF.

The CDR3 nucleotides are TGTGCCAGCAAGACTAGCGGGAGGGCAACAGATACGCAGTATTTT. This codes for CASKTSGRATDTQYF. The rearrangement links TRBV27 to TRBJ2-3; 14 bases fit TRBD2. In germline, CDR1 is MNHEY, CDR2 SMNVEV (reference sequence). The CDR3 has 15 amino acids. Trimming took 7 bases from V and 3 from J; bases not matched to a gene: 3.

The chain is built from TRBV5-1 and TRBJ1-3; the match to TRBD1 covers 8 bases. CDR1 SGHRS and CDR2 YFSETQ come from the germline V gene. CDR3 length: 14 residues. V lost 2 bases, J lost 4 bases, and 2 bases stayed unmatched. The CDR3 bases are TGCGCCAGCAGCTTTGACAGGGGAGGAAACACCATATATTTT. Amino acid sequence: CASSFDRGGNTIYF.